The clone carrying this T cell receptor beta chain was seen ten or more times. Its antigen remains unidentified. This sample is drawn from a study of T-cell reconstitution after alpha-beta-depleted transplantation in children. General observations from the study: By about two months after transplant, alpha-beta T cells reportedly arose from several hundred graft clones that had expanded. When one year had passed after transplant, most T-cell counts and diversity came from newly produced T cells. Elevated TCRbeta diversity at day 60 was traced, in some patients, to surviving recipient T cells and thymic progenitors.

V was clipped by 3 bases and J by 5 bases, with 20 bases between them. Germline V CDR1 and CDR2: MDHEN, SYDVKM. This CDR3 spans 16 amino acids. Unique molecular identifiers were used in preparing the TCRbeta library. TCRdb re-called the PCR reads with MiXCR, one entry per CDR3 protein. The data show under 70,000 distinct CDR3 sequences, approximately 11% seen once. The TCR sequence derives from a boy aged 5 to 17 with acute myeloid leukemia, due to receive a stem cell transplant. The sample consisted of PBMCs, taken before TCRalphabeta/CD19-depleted stem cell transplant. The chain recombines TRBV28 with TRBJ2-7; maybe TRBD2 (6 bases). The CDR3 reads CASSLVRRRGRDEQYF. The CDR3 DNA follows: TGTGCCAGCAGTTTGGTCCGACGGAGGGGAAGGGACGAGCAGTACTTC.